This T cell receptor (beta chain) originates from a study of cytomegalovirus exposure and HLA in healthy donors. The primer mix had 60 Vbeta and 13 Jbeta primers. The protocol was immunoSEQ multiplex PCR, while the TCRdb copy is restricted to in-frame clones and leaves out a portion. The table lists roughly 200,000 clones, 70% to 80% of them singletons. Germline V CDR1 and CDR2: PRHDT, FYEKMQ (reference sequence). V lost 5 bases and J lost 2, with 13 bases in between. The CDR3 is made up of 15 amino acids. Input material: PBMCs. The receptor was derived from a girl aged 5-17 years in good health and CMV-seropositive. J is TRBJ2-1 and V is TRBV13, with D possibly TRBD1 on 5 matching bases. The CDR3 DNA is TGTGCCAGCAGCCGCCGCAGGGCCGCCTACAATGAGCAGTTCTTC. This encodes CASSRRRAAYNEQFF.